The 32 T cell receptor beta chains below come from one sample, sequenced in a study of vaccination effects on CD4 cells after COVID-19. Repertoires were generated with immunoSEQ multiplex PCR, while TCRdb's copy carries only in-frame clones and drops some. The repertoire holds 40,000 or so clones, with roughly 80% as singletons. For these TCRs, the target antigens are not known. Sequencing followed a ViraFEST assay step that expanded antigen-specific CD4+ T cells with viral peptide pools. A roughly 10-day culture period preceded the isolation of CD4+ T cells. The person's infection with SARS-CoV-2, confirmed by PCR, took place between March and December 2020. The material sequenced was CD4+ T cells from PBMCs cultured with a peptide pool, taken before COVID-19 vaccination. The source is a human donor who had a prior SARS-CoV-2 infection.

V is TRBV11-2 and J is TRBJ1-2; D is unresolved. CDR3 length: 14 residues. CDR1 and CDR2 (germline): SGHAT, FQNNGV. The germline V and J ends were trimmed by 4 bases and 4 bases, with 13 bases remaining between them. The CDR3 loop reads CASSYRSALYGYTF. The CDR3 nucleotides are TGTGCCAGCAGCTACCGTTCGGCCCTCTATGGCTACACCTTC.

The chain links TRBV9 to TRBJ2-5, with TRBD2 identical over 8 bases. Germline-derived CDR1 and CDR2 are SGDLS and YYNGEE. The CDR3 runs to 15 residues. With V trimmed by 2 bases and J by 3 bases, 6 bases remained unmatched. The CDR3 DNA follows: TGTGCCAGCAGCGTGTTCGGGGGGGACGAAGAGACCCAGTACTTC. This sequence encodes CASSVFGGDEETQYF.

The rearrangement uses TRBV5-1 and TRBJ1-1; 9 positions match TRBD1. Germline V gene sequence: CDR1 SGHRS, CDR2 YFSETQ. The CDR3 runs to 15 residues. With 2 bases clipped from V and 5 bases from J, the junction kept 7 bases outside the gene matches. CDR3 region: CASSLQGAPGTEAFF. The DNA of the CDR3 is TGCGCCAGCAGCTTACAGGGGGCGCCTGGGACTGAAGCTTTCTTT.

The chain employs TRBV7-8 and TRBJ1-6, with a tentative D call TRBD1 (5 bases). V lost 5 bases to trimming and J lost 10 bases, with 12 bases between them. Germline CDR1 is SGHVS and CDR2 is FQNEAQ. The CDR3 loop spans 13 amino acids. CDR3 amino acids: CASSLQVRSPLHF. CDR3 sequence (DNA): TGTGCCAGCAGCCTACAGGTCCGGTCACCCCTCCACTTT.

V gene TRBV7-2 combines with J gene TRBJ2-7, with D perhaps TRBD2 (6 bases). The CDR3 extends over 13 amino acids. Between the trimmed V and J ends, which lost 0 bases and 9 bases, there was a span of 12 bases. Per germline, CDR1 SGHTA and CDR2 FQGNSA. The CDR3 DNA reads TGTGCCAGCAGCTTAGCCAGGACCGGGGGGCAGTACTTC. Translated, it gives CASSLARTGGQYF.

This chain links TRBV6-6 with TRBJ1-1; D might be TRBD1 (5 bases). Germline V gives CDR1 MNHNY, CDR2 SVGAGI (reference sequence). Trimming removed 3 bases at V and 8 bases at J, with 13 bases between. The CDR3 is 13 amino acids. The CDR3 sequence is CASSYGTHREAFF. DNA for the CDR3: TGTGCCAGCAGTTATGGGACCCATCGGGAAGCTTTCTTT.

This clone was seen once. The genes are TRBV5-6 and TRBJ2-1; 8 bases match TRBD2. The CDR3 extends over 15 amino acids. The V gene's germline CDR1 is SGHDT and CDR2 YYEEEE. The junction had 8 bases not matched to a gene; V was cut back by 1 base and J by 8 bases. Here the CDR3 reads CASSLYGGAGYEQFF. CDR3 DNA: TGTGCCAGCAGCTTGTACGGGGGGGCCGGGTATGAGCAGTTCTTC.

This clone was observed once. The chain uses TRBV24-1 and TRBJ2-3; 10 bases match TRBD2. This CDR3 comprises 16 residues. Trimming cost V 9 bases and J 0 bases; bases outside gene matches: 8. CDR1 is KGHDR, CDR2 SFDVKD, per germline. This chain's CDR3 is CATGSGRAFSTDTQYF. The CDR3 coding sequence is TGTGCCACCGGGAGCGGGAGGGCCTTTAGCACAGATACGCAGTATTTT.

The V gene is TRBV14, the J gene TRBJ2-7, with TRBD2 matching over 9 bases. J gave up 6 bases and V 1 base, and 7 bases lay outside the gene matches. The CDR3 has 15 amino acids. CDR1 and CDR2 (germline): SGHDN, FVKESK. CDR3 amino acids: CASSQGLAGDSEQYF. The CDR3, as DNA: TGTGCCAGCAGCCAAGGGTTAGCGGGAGACTCCGAGCAGTACTTC.

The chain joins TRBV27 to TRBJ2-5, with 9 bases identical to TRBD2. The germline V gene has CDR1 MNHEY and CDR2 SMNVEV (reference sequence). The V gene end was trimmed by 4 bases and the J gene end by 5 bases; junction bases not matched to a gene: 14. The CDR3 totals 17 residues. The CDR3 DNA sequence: TGTGCCAGCAGTTATCGCGGGGGGGCCTATTCTTCCGAGACCCAGTACTTC. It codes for CASSYRGGAYSSETQYF.

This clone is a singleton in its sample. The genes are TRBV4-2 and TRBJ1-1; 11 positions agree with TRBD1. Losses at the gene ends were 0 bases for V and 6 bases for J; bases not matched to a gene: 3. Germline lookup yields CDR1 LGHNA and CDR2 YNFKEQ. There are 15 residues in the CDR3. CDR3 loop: CASSQEGTGGSEAFF. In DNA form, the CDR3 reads TGTGCCAGCAGCCAAGAAGGGACAGGGGGGTCTGAAGCTTTCTTT.

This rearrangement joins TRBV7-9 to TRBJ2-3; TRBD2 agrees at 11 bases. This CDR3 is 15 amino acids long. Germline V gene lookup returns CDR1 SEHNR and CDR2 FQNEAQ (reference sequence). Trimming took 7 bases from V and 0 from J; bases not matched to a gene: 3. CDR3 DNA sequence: TGTGCCAGCATCCGGACTAGCGGGAGCACAGATACGCAGTATTTT. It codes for CASIRTSGSTDTQYF.

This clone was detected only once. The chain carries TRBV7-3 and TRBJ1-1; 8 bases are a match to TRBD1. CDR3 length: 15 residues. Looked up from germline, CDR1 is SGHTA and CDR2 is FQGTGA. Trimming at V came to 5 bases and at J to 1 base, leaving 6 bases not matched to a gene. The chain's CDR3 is CASSPRTGRNTEAFF. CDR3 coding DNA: TGTGCCAGCAGCCCCCGGACAGGGAGGAACACTGAAGCTTTCTTT.

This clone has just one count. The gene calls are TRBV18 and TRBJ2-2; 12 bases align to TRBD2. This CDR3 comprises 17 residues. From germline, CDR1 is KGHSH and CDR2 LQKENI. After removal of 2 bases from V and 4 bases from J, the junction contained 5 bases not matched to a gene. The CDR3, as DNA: TGTGCCAGCTCACCAGTCGGACTAGCGGGAACCACCGGGGAGCTGTTTTTT. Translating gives CASSPVGLAGTTGELFF.

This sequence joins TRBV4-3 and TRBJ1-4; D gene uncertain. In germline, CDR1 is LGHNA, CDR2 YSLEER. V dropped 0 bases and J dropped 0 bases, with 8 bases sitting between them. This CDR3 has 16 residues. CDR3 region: CASSQDLEATNEKLFF. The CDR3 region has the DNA TGCGCCAGCAGCCAAGATTTGGAAGCAACTAATGAAAAACTGTTTTTT.

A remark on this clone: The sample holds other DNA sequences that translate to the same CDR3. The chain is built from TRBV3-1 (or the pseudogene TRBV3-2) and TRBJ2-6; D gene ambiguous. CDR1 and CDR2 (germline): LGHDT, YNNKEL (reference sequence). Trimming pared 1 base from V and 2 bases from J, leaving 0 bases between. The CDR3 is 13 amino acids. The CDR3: CASSQAGANVLTF. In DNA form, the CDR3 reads TGTGCCAGCAGCCAAGCTGGGGCCAACGTCCTGACTTTC.

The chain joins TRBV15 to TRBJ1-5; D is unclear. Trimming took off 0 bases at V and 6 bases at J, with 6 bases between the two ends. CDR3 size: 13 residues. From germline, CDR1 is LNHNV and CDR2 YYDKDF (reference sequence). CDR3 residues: CATSREVGQPQHF. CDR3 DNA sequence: TGTGCCACCAGCAGAGAGGTTGGTCAGCCCCAGCATTTT.

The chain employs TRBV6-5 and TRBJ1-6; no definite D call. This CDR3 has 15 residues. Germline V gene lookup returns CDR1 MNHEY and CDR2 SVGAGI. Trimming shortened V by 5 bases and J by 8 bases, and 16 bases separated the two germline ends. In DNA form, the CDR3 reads TGTGCCAGCAGTACCGGGCCCACCCGAGATTCACCCCTCCACTTT. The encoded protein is CASSTGPTRDSPLHF.

The chain's CDR3 is CAWGQGLNYGYTF. DNA for the CDR3: TGTGCCTGGGGACAGGGACTTAACTATGGCTACACCTTC. The chain carries TRBV30 and TRBJ1-2; 8 bases map to TRBD1. Germline lookup yields CDR1 GTSNPN and CDR2 SVGIG (reference sequence). CDR3 size: 13 residues. V was pared by 5 bases and J by 1 base, with 3 bases of the junction left unmatched.

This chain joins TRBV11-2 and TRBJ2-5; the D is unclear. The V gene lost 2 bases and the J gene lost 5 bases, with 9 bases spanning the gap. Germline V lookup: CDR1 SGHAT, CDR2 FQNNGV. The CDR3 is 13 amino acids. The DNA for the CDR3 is TGTGCCAGCAGCTTATTAGGGCGGGAGACCCAGTACTTC. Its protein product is CASSLLGRETQYF.

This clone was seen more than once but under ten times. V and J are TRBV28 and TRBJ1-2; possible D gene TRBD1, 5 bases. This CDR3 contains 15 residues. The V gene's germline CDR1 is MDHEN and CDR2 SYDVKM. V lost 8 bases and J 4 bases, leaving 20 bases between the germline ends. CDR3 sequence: CASRGSASPFYGYTF. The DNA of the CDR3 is TGTGCCAGCCGGGGCTCTGCCTCCCCGTTCTATGGCTACACCTTC.

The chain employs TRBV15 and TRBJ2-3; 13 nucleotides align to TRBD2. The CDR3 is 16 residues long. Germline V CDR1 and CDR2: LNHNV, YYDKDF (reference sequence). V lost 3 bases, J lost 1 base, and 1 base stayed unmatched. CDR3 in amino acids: CATSRGTSGGTDTQYF. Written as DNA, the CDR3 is TGTGCCACCAGCAGGGGGACTAGCGGGGGCACAGATACGCAGTATTTT.

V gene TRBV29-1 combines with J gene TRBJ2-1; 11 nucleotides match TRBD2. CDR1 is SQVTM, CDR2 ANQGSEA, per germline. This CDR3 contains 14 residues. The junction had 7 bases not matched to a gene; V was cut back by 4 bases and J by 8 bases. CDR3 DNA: TGCAGCGTTGCCGTGCTAGCGGGGGGCGATGAGCAGTTCTTC. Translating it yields CSVAVLAGGDEQFF.

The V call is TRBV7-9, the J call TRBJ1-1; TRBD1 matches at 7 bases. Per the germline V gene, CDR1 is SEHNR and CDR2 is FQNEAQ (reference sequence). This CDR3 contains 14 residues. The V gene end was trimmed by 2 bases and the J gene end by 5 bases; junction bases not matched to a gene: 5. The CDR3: CASSLTTGSTEAFF. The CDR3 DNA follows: TGTGCCAGCAGCTTAACGACAGGGAGTACTGAAGCTTTCTTT.

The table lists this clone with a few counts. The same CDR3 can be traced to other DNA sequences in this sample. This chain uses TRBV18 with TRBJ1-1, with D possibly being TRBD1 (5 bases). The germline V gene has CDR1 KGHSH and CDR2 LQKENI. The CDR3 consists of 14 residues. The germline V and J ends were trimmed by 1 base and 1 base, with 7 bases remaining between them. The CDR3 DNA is TGTGCCAGCTCACCACTCACAGGGAACACTGAAGCTTTCTTT. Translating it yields CASSPLTGNTEAFF.

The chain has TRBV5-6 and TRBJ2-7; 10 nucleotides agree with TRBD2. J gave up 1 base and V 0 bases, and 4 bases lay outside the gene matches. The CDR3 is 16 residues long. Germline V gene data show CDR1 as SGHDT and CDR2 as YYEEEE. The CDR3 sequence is CASSLASGRASYEQYF. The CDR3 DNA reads TGTGCCAGCAGCTTGGCCAGCGGGAGGGCTTCCTACGAGCAGTACTTC.

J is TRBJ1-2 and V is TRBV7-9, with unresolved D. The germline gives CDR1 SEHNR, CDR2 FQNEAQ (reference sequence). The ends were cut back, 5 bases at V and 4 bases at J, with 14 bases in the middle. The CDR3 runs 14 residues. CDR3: CASSLPRLGYGYTF. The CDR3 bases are TGTGCCAGCAGCCTCCCCCGGCTGGGCTATGGCTACACCTTC. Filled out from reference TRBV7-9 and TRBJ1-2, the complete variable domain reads DTGVSQNPRHKITKRGQNVTFRCDPISEHNRLYWYRQTLGQGPEFLTYFQNEAQLEKSRLLSDRFSAERPKGSFSTLEIQRTEQGDSAMYLCASSLPRLGYGYTFGSGTRLTVV.

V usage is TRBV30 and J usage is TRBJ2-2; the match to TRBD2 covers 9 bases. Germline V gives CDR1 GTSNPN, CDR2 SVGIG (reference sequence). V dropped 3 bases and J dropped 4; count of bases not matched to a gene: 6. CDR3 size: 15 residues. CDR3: CAWRELGLATGELFF. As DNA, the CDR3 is TGTGCCTGGAGAGAATTGGGACTAGCCACCGGGGAGCTGTTTTTT.

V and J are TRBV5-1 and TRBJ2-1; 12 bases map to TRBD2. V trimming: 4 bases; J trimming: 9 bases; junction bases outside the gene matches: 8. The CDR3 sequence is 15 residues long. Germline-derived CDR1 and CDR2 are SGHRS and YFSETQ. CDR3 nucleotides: TGCGCCAGCAGCGCACTAGCGGGGGGTATTAGTGAGCAGTTCTTC. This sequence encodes CASSALAGGISEQFF.

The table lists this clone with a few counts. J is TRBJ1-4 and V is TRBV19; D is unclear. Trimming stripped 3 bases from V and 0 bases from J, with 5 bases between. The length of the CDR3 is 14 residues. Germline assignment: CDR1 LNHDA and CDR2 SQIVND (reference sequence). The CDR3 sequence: CASSITATNEKLFF. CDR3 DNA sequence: TGTGCCAGTAGTATTACAGCAACTAATGAAAAACTGTTTTTT.

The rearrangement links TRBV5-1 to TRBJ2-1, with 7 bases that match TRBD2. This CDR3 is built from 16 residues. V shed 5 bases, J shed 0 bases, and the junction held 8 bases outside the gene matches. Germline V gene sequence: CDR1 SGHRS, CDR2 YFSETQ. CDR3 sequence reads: CASRLLAFGSYNEQFF. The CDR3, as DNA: TGCGCCAGCAGATTACTAGCGTTTGGCTCCTACAATGAGCAGTTCTTC.

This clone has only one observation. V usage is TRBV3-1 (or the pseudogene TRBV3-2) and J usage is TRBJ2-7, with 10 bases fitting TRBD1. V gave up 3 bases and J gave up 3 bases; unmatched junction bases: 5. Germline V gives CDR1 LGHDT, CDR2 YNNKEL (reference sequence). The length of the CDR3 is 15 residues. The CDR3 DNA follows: TGTGCCAGCAGCCATGGCGGACAGGGGGGCTACGAGCAGTACTTC. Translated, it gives CASSHGGQGGYEQYF.